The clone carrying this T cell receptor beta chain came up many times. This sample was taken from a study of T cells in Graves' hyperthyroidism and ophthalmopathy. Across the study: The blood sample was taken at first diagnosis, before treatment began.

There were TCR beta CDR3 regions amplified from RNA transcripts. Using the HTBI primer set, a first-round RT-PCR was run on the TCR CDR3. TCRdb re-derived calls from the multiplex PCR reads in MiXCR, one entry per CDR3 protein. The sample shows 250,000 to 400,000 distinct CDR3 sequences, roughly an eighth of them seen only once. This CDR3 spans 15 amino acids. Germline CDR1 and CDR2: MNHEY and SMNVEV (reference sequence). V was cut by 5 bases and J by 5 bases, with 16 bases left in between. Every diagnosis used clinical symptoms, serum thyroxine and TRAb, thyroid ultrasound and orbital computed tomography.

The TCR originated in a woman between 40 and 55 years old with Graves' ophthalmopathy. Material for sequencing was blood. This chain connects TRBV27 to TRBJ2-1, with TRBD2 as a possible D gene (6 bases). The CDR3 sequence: CASSGPRLGDNEQFF. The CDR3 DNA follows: TGTGCCAGCAGTGGGCCTCGACTAGGTGACAATGAGCAGTTCTTC.